What follows are 31 T cell receptor beta chains derived from one specimen sequenced in a study of blood T cells in healthy people across ages. With a J-beta primer mix and a sample-barcoded 5' primer, a second PCR ran about 6 to 11 cycles. TCRdb called the 5' RACE reads again in MiXCR, with one record for every CDR3 protein. The profile shows roughly 800,000 distinct CDR3 sequences, 55% to 75% of them singletons. Sequencing used blood. The receptors here all came from a man aged 25 to 40 in good health.

The chain links TRBV30 to TRBJ1-2; D ambiguous. The CDR3 is 14 residues long. V was shortened by 0 bases and J by 2 bases, with 10 bases between the two germline ends. Germline loops: CDR1 GTSNPN, CDR2 SVGIG (reference sequence). Written as DNA, the CDR3 is TGTGCCTGGAGTGTTCCCGGATTCAACTATGGCTACACCTTC. Amino acid sequence: CAWSVPGFNYGYTF.

This clonotype came up a few times. This sequence joins TRBV24-1 and TRBJ1-2, with no clear D. V was pared by 0 bases and J by 6 bases, with 7 bases between. The germline CDR1 and CDR2 sequences are KGHDR and SFDVKD. CDR3 length: 13 residues. CDR3 coding DNA: TGTGCCACCAGTGATTTGACCGGGAATGGCTACACCTTC. This codes for CATSDLTGNGYTF.

This chain connects TRBV20-1 to TRBJ1-2; 7 nucleotides align to TRBD1. The CDR3 totals 12 residues. The germline CDR1 and CDR2 sequences are DFQATT and SNEGSKA (reference sequence). V shed 6 bases, J shed 7 bases, and the junction held 8 bases outside the gene matches. CDR3 amino acids: CSADDRQGGYTF. For the CDR3, the DNA is TGCAGTGCCGACGATCGACAGGGTGGCTACACCTTC.

This clonotype was counted between two and nine times. The rearrangement joins TRBV5-6 to TRBJ2-3, with 9 bases identical to TRBD1. J lost 0 bases, V lost 0 bases, and 5 bases had no gene match. CDR1 and CDR2 from the germline V gene are SGHDT and YYEEEE. The CDR3 loop spans 17 amino acids. CDR3 amino acids: CASSLALTGGSTDTQYF. CDR3 bases: TGTGCCAGCAGCTTGGCCCTGACAGGGGGAAGCACAGATACGCAGTATTTT.

This clonotype was observed once. The rearrangement links TRBV5-1 to TRBJ1-1, with D uncertain. The ends were cut back, 0 bases at V and 2 bases at J, with 8 bases in the middle. The CDR3 sequence is 14 residues long. Germline V gene sequence: CDR1 SGHRS, CDR2 YFSETQ. This CDR3 reads CASSLGEPNTEAFF. For the CDR3, the DNA is TGCGCCAGCAGCTTGGGGGAACCCAACACTGAAGCTTTCTTT. The whole variable domain, remainder taken from reference TRBV5-1 and TRBJ1-1, is KAGVTQTPRYLIKTRGQQVTLSCSPISGHRSVSWYQQTPGQGLQFLFEYFSETQRNKGNFPGRFSGRQFSNSRSEMNVSTLELGDSALYLCASSLGEPNTEAFFGQGTRLTVV.

The chain links TRBV7-2 to TRBJ2-5; 7 bases line up with TRBD2. Germline CDR1 SGHTA, CDR2 FQGNSA. V shed 5 bases, J shed 10 bases, and the junction held 10 bases outside the gene matches. There are 13 residues in the CDR3. CDR3 coding DNA: TGTGCCAGCAGCCACCCCGGGGAGGGTAGCCAGTACTTC. Residues: CASSHPGEGSQYF.

V and J are TRBV20-1 and TRBJ2-1; 9 nucleotides line up with TRBD1. The V gene's germline CDR1 is DFQATT and CDR2 SNEGSKA (reference sequence). The CDR3 length is 13 residues. CDR3 region: CRATGGGRNEQFF. The CDR3 DNA reads as TGCAGGGCAACAGGGGGCGGTAGAAATGAGCAGTTCTTC.

The chain uses TRBV11-2 and TRBJ2-3; 12 bases map to TRBD2. Germline V lookup: CDR1 SGHAT, CDR2 FQNNGV. Trimming took 2 bases from V and 6 from J; bases not matched to a gene: 9. CDR3 size: 17 residues. The CDR3 protein is CASSLPLAGGRRDTQYF. CDR3 nucleotides: TGTGCCAGCAGCTTACCCCTAGCGGGAGGGCGACGGGATACGCAGTATTTT. Using reference TRBV11-2 and TRBJ2-3 for the parts outside the CDR3, the full variable domain is EAGVAQSPRYKIIEKRQSVAFWCNPISGHATLYWYQQILGQGPKLLIQFQNNGVVDDSQLPKDRFSAERLKGVDSTLKIQPAKLEDSAVYLCASSLPLAGGRRDTQYFGPGTRLTVL.

The V gene is TRBV11-1, the J gene TRBJ1-2; 10 nucleotides line up with TRBD1. Germline values: CDR1 SGHAT, CDR2 FQDESV (reference sequence). The J segment lost 8 bases and the V segment lost 5 bases, leaving 8 bases of the junction unmatched. This CDR3 comprises 14 residues. Written as DNA, the CDR3 is TGTGCCAGCAGCCCGGCAAGGGACAGGGGAGGCTACACCTTC. As protein: CASSPARDRGGYTF.

Comment on this clonotype: This may come from a read error, since a much larger clone is one base off. The V gene is TRBV7-9, the J gene TRBJ2-1; D remains ambiguous. The CDR3 is 12 residues long. Germline CDR1 is SEHNR and CDR2 is FQNEAQ (reference sequence). CDR3 sequence: CAISLDYNEQFF. For the CDR3, the DNA is TGTGCCATCAGCTTAGACTACAATGAGCAGTTCTTC.

This clonotype was recorded a few times. This sequence joins TRBV7-2 and TRBJ2-3; D not resolved. V lost 2 bases, J lost 1 base, and 7 bases lay in between. The V gene's germline CDR1 is SGHTA and CDR2 FQGNSA. The CDR3 contains 14 residues. This chain's CDR3 is CASSLNSRTDTQYF. DNA for the CDR3: TGTGCCAGCAGCTTAAACAGCCGCACAGATACGCAGTATTTT.

V is TRBV7-3 and J is TRBJ1-2; D ambiguous. The CDR3 extends over 13 amino acids. V dropped 5 bases and J dropped 6 bases, with 13 bases sitting between them. Germline V CDR1 and CDR2: SGHTA, FQGTGA. The CDR3: CASSVSPLDGYTF. CDR3 nucleotide sequence: TGTGCCAGCAGCGTTTCCCCCCTTGATGGCTACACCTTC.

V and J are TRBV6-1 and TRBJ2-1; the match to TRBD1 covers 11 bases. The CDR3 consists of 15 residues. Trimming took 8 bases from V and 0 from J; bases not matched to a gene: 3. Per germline, CDR1 MNHNS and CDR2 SASEGT. CDR3 nucleotides: TGTGCCAGCGGGGGGACAGGGGGCTCCTACAATGAGCAGTTCTTC. The encoded protein is CASGGTGGSYNEQFF.

This chain joins TRBV4-3 and TRBJ1-1; D is unresolved. V lost 0 bases to trimming and J lost 3 bases, with 17 bases between them. CDR3 length: 17 amino acids. Germline V gene lookup returns CDR1 LGHNA and CDR2 YSLEER. CDR3 sequence reads: CASSQDWLRSGYTEAFF. DNA for the CDR3: TGCGCCAGCAGCCAAGATTGGCTGCGGTCAGGCTACACTGAAGCTTTCTTT.

For this clonotype: One end of the junction varies from germline; a read error may be responsible. This rearrangement joins TRBV7-2 to TRBJ1-2; possible D gene TRBD1, 5 bases. From germline, CDR1 is SGHTA and CDR2 FQGNSA. The CDR3 loop spans 14 amino acids. DNA for the CDR3: TGTGCCGGCAGCTCATTCTACAGGTCGGATGGCTACACCTTC. Translation: CAGSSFYRSDGYTF.

This clonotype was detected a few times. The chain combines TRBV12-3 or TRBV12-4 with TRBJ1-2; TRBD1 aligns across 9 bases. V dropped 6 bases and J dropped 1; count of bases not matched to a gene: 6. The CDR3 is made up of 15 amino acids. CDR3 bases: TGTGCCAGCAGATCGACGACAGGGGGTAACTATGGCTACACCTTC. As protein: CASRSTTGGNYGYTF.

CDR3 nucleotide sequence: TGTGCCACCAGCAGGGACGCACGGGCCCAGTACTTC. Translated, it gives CATSRDARAQYF. The chain joins TRBV15 to TRBJ2-7; D is ambiguous. The V and J ends lost 3 bases and 10 bases respectively, with 13 bases between them. CDR1 is LNHNV and CDR2 is YYDKDF in the germline V gene (reference sequence). This CDR3 comprises 12 residues.

The chain has TRBV5-6 and TRBJ1-2, with a tentative D call TRBD1 (5 bases). V was trimmed by 3 bases and J by 7 bases, leaving 10 bases between them. Germline V gene lookup returns CDR1 SGHDT and CDR2 YYEEEE. The length of the CDR3 is 12 residues. CDR3 residues: CASSSGSAGYTF. The CDR3 DNA reads as TGTGCCAGCAGCTCAGGGTCTGCTGGCTACACCTTC.

V and J are TRBV19 and TRBJ1-5, with D possibly matching TRBD1 (5 bases). Trimming left V 5 bases short and J 3 bases short, with 11 bases between. Germline values: CDR1 LNHDA, CDR2 SQIVND (reference sequence). The CDR3 sequence is 14 residues long. For the CDR3, the DNA is TGTGCCAGTAGTCAAAACAGGAACAATCAGCCCCAGCATTTT. Translating gives CASSQNRNNQPQHF.

J is TRBJ1-3 and V is TRBV14; D call uncertain. The CDR3 is made up of 16 amino acids. Germline CDR1 is SGHDN and CDR2 is FVKESK. The germline V and J ends were trimmed by 2 bases and 1 base, with 12 bases remaining between them. The CDR3 loop reads CASSQFKKSSGNTIYF. The CDR3 coding sequence is TGTGCCAGCAGCCAATTCAAAAAGAGTTCTGGAAACACCATATATTTT.

Only a few counts were recorded for this clonotype. The rearrangement uses TRBV20-1 and TRBJ2-5; no clear D gene. The V gene's germline CDR1 is DFQATT and CDR2 SNEGSKA (reference sequence). V was cut by 3 bases and J by 2 bases, with 16 bases left in between. This CDR3 has 15 amino acids. The CDR3 loop is CSARDPLTEQETQYF. CDR3 nucleotides: TGCAGTGCTAGGGACCCTCTGACGGAGCAAGAGACCCAGTACTTC.

The rearrangement uses TRBV7-9 and TRBJ1-6; no clear D. The CDR3 runs 14 residues. V gave up 9 bases and J gave up 6 bases, with 15 bases separating them. Germline CDR1 SEHNR, CDR2 FQNEAQ (reference sequence). This CDR3 reads CASAPWAINSPLHF. CDR3 in DNA: TGTGCCAGTGCGCCGTGGGCCATTAATTCACCCCTCCACTTT. The full variable domain, its missing parts supplied by reference TRBV7-9 and TRBJ1-6, is DTGVSQNPRHKITKRGQNVTFRCDPISEHNRLYWYRQTLGQGPEFLTYFQNEAQLEKSRLLSDRFSAERPKGSFSTLEIQRTEQGDSAMYLCASAPWAINSPLHFGNGTRLTVT.

The rearrangement joins TRBV28 to TRBJ1-6, with 9 bases fitting TRBD1. With V trimmed by 5 bases and J by 6 bases, 8 bases remained unmatched. CDR1 MDHEN and CDR2 SYDVKM come from the germline V gene. The CDR3 loop spans 16 amino acids. CDR3 residues: CASSPTGTGINSPLHF. DNA of the CDR3: TGTGCCAGCAGTCCGACCGGGACAGGGATTAATTCACCCCTCCACTTT. Complete variable domain (other parts from reference TRBV28 and TRBJ1-6): DVKVTQSSRYLVKRTGEKVFLECVQDMDHENMFWYRQDPGLGLRLIYFSYDVKMKEKGDIPEGYSVSREKKERFSLILESASTNQTSMYLCASSPTGTGINSPLHFGNGTRLTVT.

The chain uses TRBV6-6 and TRBJ1-2; D gene ambiguous. Germline V gene lookup returns CDR1 MNHNY and CDR2 SVGAGI (reference sequence). V gave up 0 bases and J gave up 4 bases, with 12 bases separating them. The CDR3 runs 15 residues. CDR3: CASSYSISVSYGYTF. CDR3 bases: TGTGCCAGCAGTTACTCGATCTCGGTCTCCTATGGCTACACCTTC.

The V and J genes are TRBV6-2 or TRBV6-3 and TRBJ2-7; D may be TRBD2 (5 bases). V lost 9 bases and J 5 bases, leaving 17 bases between the germline ends. The CDR3 runs to 13 residues. Germline CDR1 and CDR2: MNHEY and SVGEGT. The CDR3 sequence: CASAEGGLNEQYF. The CDR3 DNA reads TGTGCCAGTGCCGAGGGTGGCCTCAACGAGCAGTACTTC.

The chain couples TRBV6-5 to TRBJ2-5; 9 bases are shared with TRBD2. The junction had 4 bases not matched to a gene; V was cut back by 2 bases and J by 6 bases. The CDR3 runs 14 residues. Per germline, CDR1 MNHEY and CDR2 SVGAGI. The CDR3 loop is CASSYQTSGKTQYF. CDR3 sequence (DNA): TGTGCCAGCAGTTACCAGACTAGCGGAAAGACCCAGTACTTC.

The chain employs TRBV4-2 and TRBJ2-1; 8 nucleotides align to TRBD2. V was clipped by 1 base and J by 0 bases; unmatched bases: 8. The germline gives CDR1 LGHNA, CDR2 YNFKEQ. The CDR3 sequence is 18 residues long. As DNA, the CDR3 is TGTGCCAGCAGCCAAGCCGCGGGGGGCCAAAGCTCCTACAATGAGCAGTTCTTC. Its translation: CASSQAAGGQSSYNEQFF.

Here the CDR3 DNA reads TGTGCCAGCTGGGGAGATGGGAGGTACTACAATGAGCAGTTCTTC. Translating it yields CASWGDGRYYNEQFF. The V call is TRBV27, the J call TRBJ2-1; perhaps TRBD2 as D (6 bases). There are 15 residues in the CDR3. Germline V gives CDR1 MNHEY, CDR2 SMNVEV (reference sequence). V was trimmed by 8 bases and J by 3 bases, leaving 17 bases between them.

This clonotype showed up just a few times. The chain employs TRBV20-1 and TRBJ2-7; TRBD1 agrees at 8 bases. The germline gives CDR1 DFQATT, CDR2 SNEGSKA (reference sequence). Unmatched junction bases numbered 9, after V lost 7 bases and J lost 4 bases. The CDR3 contains 13 residues. CDR3 protein: CSVGQGESYEQYF. In DNA form, the CDR3 reads TGCAGTGTTGGACAGGGTGAGTCGTACGAGCAGTACTTC.

The chain recombines TRBV30 with TRBJ2-5; D might be TRBD2 (6 bases). Germline V gene sequence: CDR1 GTSNPN, CDR2 SVGIG (reference sequence). V was pared by 3 bases and J by 2 bases, with 16 bases between. The CDR3 loop spans 15 amino acids. CDR3: CAWRRGGAGQETQYF. The CDR3 region has the DNA TGTGCCTGGAGGAGGGGCGGGGCAGGGCAAGAGACCCAGTACTTC.

This clonotype was picked up a small number of times. In nucleotides, the CDR3 is TGTGCCAGCAGCCAAGGGTCAGAAGCTAACTATGGCTACACCTTC. Amino acid sequence: CASSQGSEANYGYTF. The chain employs TRBV4-2 and TRBJ1-2; D is undetermined. The germline CDR1 and CDR2 sequences are LGHNA and YNFKEQ. There are 15 residues in the CDR3. V was cut by 1 base and J by 0 bases, with 9 bases left in between.